The text below deals with one T cell receptor (beta chain). The antigen remains undetermined. Deletions cut 5 bases from V and 1 base from J, with 20 bases between. The V gene's germline CDR1 is SGHTA and CDR2 FQGNSA. The CDR3 covers 17 residues. TCRdb analysed the reads with MiXCR anew, one entry per CDR3 protein. Altogether fewer than 900,000 distinct CDR3 sequences are present, 25% to 35% being singletons, with the ten largest covering around 14%. This sample is drawn from a study of T cell repertoires in cytomegalovirus infection. About the research overall: Based on public TCR beta signatures, there were indications of CMV infection and of a matching HLA type.

Study-level points and caveats: Cumulative frequency of public TCR beta families picked out carriers of CMV plus the relevant HLA. In two of eight donors, the top clonotype was HLA-C-restricted CMV-specific.

This receptor was obtained from a human donor in good health (CMV status not recorded). Some clones in this sample may be carry-over from other donors' samples. The material was cultured CD8+ T cells from PBMCs, obtained from culture after CMV antigen stimulation. V gene TRBV7-2 combines with J gene TRBJ1-1, with D unresolved. The CDR3 bases are TGTGCCAGCAGCGGACCCGGGGTCTTGAGGGAGAACACTGAAGCTTTCTTT. This encodes CASSGPGVLRENTEAFF.